This T cell receptor beta chain is drawn from a study of T cell repertoires in cytomegalovirus infection. Turning to the study itself: Public signatures in TCR beta pointed to CMV infection and matching HLA type. General study findings and limits: Frequencies of public TCR beta families were cumulated, and this identified carriers of CMV plus the relevant HLA.

As concerns this clonotype: Its target is unknown.

The V gene's germline CDR1 is GTSNPN and CDR2 SVGIG (reference sequence). The CDR3 length is 18 residues. V was cut by 1 base and J by 4 bases, with 25 bases left in between. MiXCR was run by TCRdb on the reads, yielding one entry per CDR3 protein. The sample contains 69,000 or so distinct CDR3 sequences, about 26% of which appear only once. This clonotype was sampled from a human donor in good health (CMV status not recorded). Some clones in this sample may be carry-over from other donors' samples. The chain combines TRBV30 with TRBJ1-1; D perhaps matches TRBD1 (6 bases). Material: CD8+ T cells from cultured PBMCs, obtained from culture after CMV antigen stimulation. CDR3 DNA sequence: TGTGCCTGGAGTGGGCCGGGGGGGGGCGGCAGTTGGATCACTGAAGCTTTCTTT. Its translation is CAWSGPGGGGSWITEAFF. Filled out from reference TRBV30 and TRBJ1-1, the complete variable domain reads SQTIHQWPATLVQPVGSPLSLECTVEGTSNPNLYWYRQAAGRGLQLLFYSVGIGQISSEVPQNLSASRPQDRQFILSSKKLLLSDSGFYLCAWSGPGGGGSWITEAFFGQGTRLTVV.